This entry features one T cell receptor (beta chain) sequence. This sample is drawn from a study of blood T cell repertoires in COVID-19. Whole-study context: Researchers got acute and convalescent COVID-19 samples from the United States, Italy and Spain. The analysed material was cDNA or gDNA that came from T cells, B-cell-depleted T cells, or PBMCs.

As handled by the study authors: Quantification of nucleated cells was approximated via reference gene primer amplification. Libraries were prepared by immunoSEQ multiplex PCR; TCRdb keeps only in-frame clonotypes and omits some of them. V and J calls and clone size follow that table, whereas D and trimming were derived from the DNA. This table has more than 50,000 clones, approximately 90% appearing once. V was trimmed by 5 bases and J by 0 bases, leaving 8 bases between them. CDR1 is SGHAT and CDR2 is FQDESV in the germline V gene (reference sequence). This CDR3 is 13 amino acids long. This rearrangement joins TRBV11-1 to TRBJ2-7; unclear D gene. The origin of this receptor is a human donor in a cohort sampled during active COVID-19. Sequenced material: peripheral blood. The CDR3 region has the DNA TGTGCCAGCAGCCCAAAGAGCTCCTACGAGCAGTACTTC. Its protein product is CASSPKSSYEQYF.